The entry below describes one TCR beta chain. Its antigen is currently unknown. In TCRdb, the 5' RACE reads were re-called with MiXCR into one record per CDR3 protein. The sample records more than 120,000 distinct CDR3 sequences, 6% to 7% being singletons. V was shortened by 0 bases and J by 6 bases, with 18 bases between the two germline ends. The CDR3 runs 17 residues. Per the germline V gene, CDR1 is SGHTA and CDR2 is FQGNSA. The record originates from a study of T-cell memory formation after mild COVID-19. Findings and caveats of the study: Pre-infection memory contained some responding clones, which suggested that cross-reactive memory had joined. Clonal second-wave expansions that peaked on day 37 had unconfirmed SARS-CoV-2 specificity. Day 15 to 85 contractors were CD4/CD8 balanced; later expanders leaned CD4+. Most CD4+ clones that shrank were in CM and EM, while CD8+ ones turned up in EMRA.

The sample was PBMCs or a T cell subset sorted from them (not recorded which). The genes are TRBV7-2 and TRBJ2-1; no clear D. The sequence was collected from an adult woman who had mild COVID-19 (a few samples of this study predate the infection). Cell type and time point are not known. In DNA, the CDR3 is TGTGCCAGCAGCTTAGCTCGTGCGAAGAGCAATCCCAATGAGCAGTTCTTC. Amino acid sequence: CASSLARAKSNPNEQFF.